This T cell receptor (beta chain) was captured by sequencing in a study of tissue T cells after allogeneic stem cell transplantation. On this clone: Its cognate antigen is unknown.

Study findings and constraints: Within patients, tissue anatomy strongly shaped TCR repertoire composition.

The ends were cut back, 4 bases at V and 2 bases at J, with 17 bases in the middle. The CDR3 totals 16 residues. Germline lookup yields CDR1 MNHEY and CDR2 SVGAGI. Clones were read by immunoSEQ multiplex PCR, and TCRdb kept only the in-frame ones, dropping some. The sample consists of a few hundred clones, 81% of them appearing once. The specimen was skin, collected at autopsy. The receptor was isolated from a male patient aged 35-70 years with steroid-refractory graft-versus-host disease after an allogeneic stem cell transplant. Some T cells here may be from the graft donor. This chain joins TRBV6-5 and TRBJ2-5, with D maybe TRBD2 (6 bases). The CDR3 nucleotides are TGTGCCAGCAGTTCTTTTGGGACTTTTGGGCAAGAGACCCAGTACTTC. Protein product: CASSSFGTFGQETQYF.